These 8 T cell receptor beta chains were sequenced from one sample in a study of T cells expressing NK-cell markers. TCRdb re-analyzed the 5' RACE reads; it lists each CDR3 protein once, without DNA. Here the sample table reports 20,000 to 25,000 distinct CDR3 sequences. Material for sequencing was blood T cells: a sorted CD56 or NKG2C T cell subset, CD4+ or CD8+ T cells, or bulk PBMC T cells (not recorded which). The receptors shown here come from a man aged 18-75 years in good health.

The chain recombines TRBV27 with TRBJ1-6. The length of the CDR3 is 15 residues. CDR1 is MNHEY, CDR2 SMNVEV, per germline (reference sequence). Here the CDR3 reads CASSPQVFSNSPLHF.

The chain links TRBV7-2 to TRBJ2-7; as DNA is missing, the TRBD1 call by TCRdb cannot be tested. CDR3 length equals 14 residues. The germline V gene has CDR1 SGHTA and CDR2 FQGNSA. CDR3 amino acids: CASSKGGQGYEQYF.

The chain couples TRBV15 to TRBJ1-4. Germline-derived CDR1 and CDR2 are LNHNV and YYDKDF (reference sequence). The CDR3 is 13 amino acids. The CDR3 region is CATSSGLNEKLFF. The full variable domain, its missing parts supplied by reference TRBV15 and TRBJ1-4, is DAMVIQNPRYQVTQFGKPVTLSCSQTLNHNVMYWYQQKSSQAPKLLFHYYDKDFNNEADTPDNFQSRRPNTSFCFLDIRSPGLGDTAMYLCATSSGLNEKLFFGSGTQLSVL.

The chain combines TRBV28 with TRBJ2-2; TCRdb's D call of TRBD2 is untestable without DNA. Germline values: CDR1 MDHEN, CDR2 SYDVKM. The CDR3 runs to 15 residues. CDR3 sequence: CASTGASRNTGELFF.

The genes are TRBV10-3 and TRBJ2-7; TCRdb calls TRBD1, which cannot be checked without DNA. There are 14 residues in the CDR3. The germline CDR1 and CDR2 sequences are ENHRY and SYGVKD. CDR3 region: CAILQDSGSYEQYF.

This chain uses TRBV29-1 with TRBJ2-7; checking the TCRdb D call of TRBD2 is not possible without DNA. CDR1 is SQVTM and CDR2 is ANQGSEA in the germline V gene. This CDR3 contains 14 residues. The chain's CDR3 is CSVETRGSSYEQYF.

The V and J genes are TRBV11-2 and TRBJ2-2; TCRdb designates TRBD1, a call that cannot be tested without DNA. CDR1 and CDR2 (germline): SGHAT, FQNNGV. This CDR3 is built from 17 residues. CDR3 region: CASSSGQGLPSTGELFF.

The chain joins TRBV6-1 to TRBJ2-3. The CDR3 spans 14 residues. The germline V gene has CDR1 MNHNS and CDR2 SASEGT. CDR3 sequence reads: CASSVDSSTDTQYF.